This T cell receptor beta chain derives from a study of shared clonotypes between healthy human individuals. V lost 3 bases, J lost 1 base, and 3 bases stayed unmatched. Germline V gives CDR1 MDHEN, CDR2 SYDVKM. The CDR3 has 15 amino acids. Data came from immunoSEQ multiplex PCR; TCRdb stores just in-frame clones and leaves some out. The data contain about 2.4 million clones, over 85% of them singletons. This clone was counted a single time. The sample holds other DNA sequences that translate to the same CDR3. J is TRBJ2-1 and V is TRBV28; 7 bases align to TRBD2. Sequenced material: naive CD4+ T cells from PBMCs. Subset defined: CD45RA+ positively selected. This TCR came from a man aged 18 to 35 in good health. Some clones in this sample may be carry-over from other donors' samples. The CDR3 nucleotides read TGTGCCAGCAGTTTCGTGCGGGGGTCCTACAATGAGCAGTTCTTC. Amino acid sequence: CASSFVRGSYNEQFF.